The TCR beta chain described here comes from a study of T cells in tumors after PD-1 blockade. Study-level background: Treatment was either pembrolizumab 200 mg every 3 weeks or cemiplimab 350 mg every 2 weeks. Some patients also took daily vismodegib 150 mg during anti-PD-1 treatment. Regarding the study as a whole: Peripheral recruitment is suggested, as some novel exhausted tumor clones were in pre-treatment blood.

Template: tumor biopsy or peripheral blood genomic DNA, 616-6,004 ng per sample. CDR1 and CDR2 (germline): SGHRS, YFSETQ. The V and J ends lost 1 base and 2 bases, in that order; junction bases with no gene match: 11. The length of the CDR3 is 17 residues. Sequencing was performed with immunoSEQ multiplex PCR; in TCRdb, only in-frame clones are kept and a portion is missing. The sample shows tens of thousands of clones, about 77% of them seen only once. As for this clone: The target antigen is unknown.

The chain couples TRBV5-1 to TRBJ2-7; 8 bases agree with TRBD2. The clonotype originates from a human donor with basal cell carcinoma. Sequenced here: PBMCs, sampled before anti-PD-1 treatment. The DNA of the CDR3 is TGCGCCAGCAGCTTGTCCCCTAGCGGGCAGCCCACCTACGAGCAGTACTTC. Amino acids: CASSLSPSGQPTYEQYF.